A single sample gave rise to the 10 T cell receptor beta chains below, sequenced in a study of cytomegalovirus exposure and HLA in healthy donors. PCR involved 60 Vbeta and 13 Jbeta primers. Here immunoSEQ multiplex PCR was the method, and the copy in TCRdb shows in-frame clones only, minus some. In the table there are 160,000 or so clones, 72% of which are singletons. Sample: PBMCs. The receptor source for this set is a human donor in good health.

The V gene is TRBV7-9, the J gene TRBJ2-5, with TRBD1 identical over 10 bases. The CDR3 contains 15 residues. J gave up 4 bases and V 5 bases, and 7 bases lay outside the gene matches. The germline V gene encodes CDR1 SEHNR and CDR2 FQNEAQ (reference sequence). As DNA, the CDR3 is TGTGCCAGCAGCGACCGGGACAGGGGCAGAGAGACCCAGTACTTC. Translated: CASSDRDRGRETQYF.

The genes are TRBV7-3 and TRBJ1-6, with a tentative D call TRBD1 (5 bases). This CDR3 comprises 14 residues. V was cut by 5 bases and J by 3 bases, with 8 bases left in between. From germline, CDR1 is SGHTA and CDR2 FQGTGA. The CDR3 coding sequence is TGTGCCAGCAGCCTCGGACACTATAATTCACCCCTCCACTTT. Protein product: CASSLGHYNSPLHF.

The genes are TRBV7-9 and TRBJ2-5; 7 nucleotides match TRBD1. From germline, CDR1 is SEHNR and CDR2 FQNEAQ (reference sequence). The CDR3 sequence is 14 residues long. Losses at the gene ends were 2 bases for V and 5 bases for J; bases not matched to a gene: 5. The CDR3 loop reads CASSLNRGLETQYF. The CDR3 bases are TGTGCCAGCAGCTTAAACAGGGGATTGGAGACCCAGTACTTC.

The chain recombines TRBV11-2 with TRBJ2-7, with 9 bases aligning to TRBD1. With V trimmed by 6 bases and J by 3 bases, 9 bases remained unmatched. Germline CDR1 SGHAT, CDR2 FQNNGV. This CDR3 is 15 amino acids long. The CDR3 DNA is TGTGCCAGCAGATATAGCCAGGGACAGGGCTACGAGCAGTACTTC. It specifies CASRYSQGQGYEQYF.

This clone was detected only a few times. The chain is built from TRBV18 and TRBJ1-5; D ambiguous. This CDR3 comprises 13 residues. Trimming stripped 4 bases from V and 5 bases from J, with 9 bases between. Germline CDR1 is KGHSH and CDR2 is LQKENI. In DNA, the CDR3 is TGTGCCAGCTCACGCGGAGAGGATCAGCCCCAGCATTTT. Amino acid sequence: CASSRGEDQPQHF.

The rearrangement joins TRBV19 to TRBJ2-7; 7 bases are shared with TRBD1. This CDR3 has 16 residues. The germline gives CDR1 LNHDA, CDR2 SQIVND (reference sequence). Trimming removed 4 bases from V and 2 bases from J; junction bases left unmatched: 11. CDR3 coding DNA: TGTGCCAGTAGTAAGGGGCGGTCGGGACAGACCTACGAGCAGTACTTC. Translation gives CASSKGRSGQTYEQYF. Full variable domain (missing parts from reference TRBV19 and TRBJ2-7): DGGITQSPKYLFRKEGQNVTLSCEQNLNHDAMYWYRQDPGQGLRLIYYSQIVNDFQKGDIAEGYSVSREKKESFPLTVTSAQKNPTAFYLCASSKGRSGQTYEQYFGPGTRLTVT.

This chain links TRBV6-6 with TRBJ1-2; possibly TRBD1 for D (6 bases). V lost 2 bases and J 6 bases, leaving 10 bases between the germline ends. The V gene's germline CDR1 is MNHNY and CDR2 SVGAGI (reference sequence). This CDR3 region has 13 residues. The DNA of the CDR3 is TGTGCCAGCAGTTACCGGGGGGCGCATGGCTACACCTTC. Protein: CASSYRGAHGYTF.

This clone was detected a few times. This chain joins TRBV5-1 and TRBJ2-2; 7 bases agree with TRBD1. J was trimmed by 2 bases and V by 6 bases; bases with no gene match: 4. The germline CDR1 and CDR2 sequences are SGHRS and YFSETQ. The CDR3 is made up of 14 amino acids. CDR3 bases: TGCGCCAGCAATCGACAGGGAAACACCGGGGAGCTGTTTTTT. This sequence encodes CASNRQGNTGELFF.

The genes are TRBV5-1 and TRBJ2-3, with 10 nucleotides matching TRBD2. The CDR3 covers 16 residues. Germline loops: CDR1 SGHRS, CDR2 YFSETQ. V lost 0 bases, J lost 1 base, and 2 bases stayed unmatched. Here the CDR3 DNA reads TGCGCCAGCAGCTTGGCTCTAGCGGGGGGCACAGATACGCAGTATTTT. Amino acid sequence: CASSLALAGGTDTQYF.

The chain has TRBV9 and TRBJ2-7; TRBD1 might be the D (6 bases). With 0 bases removed from V and 5 bases from J, the gap between germline ends came to 9 bases. Germline V CDR1 and CDR2: SGDLS, YYNGEE. The CDR3 is 13 residues long. CDR3 coding DNA: TGTGCCAGCAGCGTAGAACAGGGTGACGAGCAGTACTTC. This sequence encodes CASSVEQGDEQYF.